This T cell receptor (beta chain) was sequenced for a study of blood T cell repertoires in COVID-19. Turning to the study itself: T cells, B-cell-depleted T cells, or PBMCs provided the cDNA or gDNA that served as material.

Sequencing was performed with immunoSEQ multiplex PCR; in TCRdb, only in-frame clones are kept and a portion is missing. The profile covers fewer than 500,000 clones, with 70% to 90% appearing a single time and approximately 1.5% taken by the ten largest. Germline assignment: CDR1 MNHEY and CDR2 SVGEGT. The length of the CDR3 is 17 residues. Trimming took 0 bases from V and 9 from J; bases not matched to a gene: 11. The sequenced material came from peripheral blood. V gene TRBV6-2 or TRBV6-3 combines with J gene TRBJ2-1; 10 nucleotides agree with TRBD2. The receptor's source is a young woman with active or convalescent COVID-19. The CDR3 DNA is TGTGCCAGCAGTTACTCACCAGCGGGAGGGGTTTACGGTGAGCAGTTCTTC. Translated, it gives CASSYSPAGGVYGEQFF.